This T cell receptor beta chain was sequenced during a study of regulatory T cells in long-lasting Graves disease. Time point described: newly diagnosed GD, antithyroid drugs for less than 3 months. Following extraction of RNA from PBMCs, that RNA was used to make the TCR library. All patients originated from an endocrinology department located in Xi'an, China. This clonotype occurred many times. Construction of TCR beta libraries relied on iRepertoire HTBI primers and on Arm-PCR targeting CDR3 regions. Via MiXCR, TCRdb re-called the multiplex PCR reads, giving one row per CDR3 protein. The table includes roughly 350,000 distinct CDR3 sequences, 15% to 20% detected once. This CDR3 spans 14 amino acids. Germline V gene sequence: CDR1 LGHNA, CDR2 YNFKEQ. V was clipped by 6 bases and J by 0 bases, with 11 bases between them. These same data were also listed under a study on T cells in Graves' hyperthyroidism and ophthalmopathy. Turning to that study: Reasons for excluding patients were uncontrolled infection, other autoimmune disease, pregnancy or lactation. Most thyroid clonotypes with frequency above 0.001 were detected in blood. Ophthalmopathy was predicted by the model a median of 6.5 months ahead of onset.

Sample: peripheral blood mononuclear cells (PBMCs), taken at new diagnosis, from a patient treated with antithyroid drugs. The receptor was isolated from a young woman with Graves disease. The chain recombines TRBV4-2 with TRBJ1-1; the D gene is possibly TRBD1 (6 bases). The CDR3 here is CASSYGQLNTEAFF. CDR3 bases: TGTGCCAGCAGTTATGGACAGTTGAACACTGAAGCTTTCTTT.